This T cell receptor beta chain was identified during a study of shared clonotypes between healthy human individuals. Study information: CD4 naive cells filled three plates per donor, CD4 memory three, CD8 naive two and CD8 memory one.

Findings and limits, study-wide: Naive subsets, compared against memory subsets, generally had larger estimated richness values. Some clonotypes were shared by all four sorted-subset donors, while others were not shared. The non-shared ones had lower generation probabilities than the shared ones.

Concerning this clone: Its antigen is as yet unknown.

Trimming cost V 5 bases and J 1 base, with 17 bases left between them. The CDR3 has 17 residues. From germline, CDR1 is LNHDA and CDR2 SQIVND (reference sequence). An even split of each subset's genomic DNA across several immunoSEQ plates was performed. Produced via immunoSEQ multiplex PCR; TCRdb's table is partial and in-frame only. Here the sample spans hundreds of thousands of clones, around 97% being singletons. The chain employs TRBV19 and TRBJ1-4, with D maybe TRBD1 (5 bases). The sample taken for sequencing was naive CD4+ T cells sorted from blood. This sample's subset: CD45RA+ positively selected. The receptor was isolated from a woman aged 25 to 39 in good health. The CDR3 loop is CASSPYGQGQTNEKLFF. The CDR3 nucleotides are TGTGCCAGTAGTCCGTACGGTCAGGGCCAAACTAATGAAAAACTGTTTTTT.